Below, 11 T cell receptor beta chains from the same sample are listed, as sequenced in a study of cytomegalovirus exposure and HLA in healthy donors. Researchers ran the PCR with 60 Vbeta and 13 Jbeta primers. Sequencing used immunoSEQ multiplex PCR; TCRdb keeps in-frame clones, though not all of them. Among roughly 190,000 clones, approximately 82% were seen once, and the ten largest hold 1.5% to 2%. Sequences were obtained from PBMCs. These receptor sequences come from a woman in her late teens or twenties in good health and CMV-seronegative.

This clone was observed a few times. The chain recombines TRBV4-1 with TRBJ2-7; 12 bases are a match to TRBD2. CDR3 size: 16 residues. CDR1 and CDR2 from the germline V gene are MGHRA and YSYEKL. The V segment lost 4 bases and the J segment 1 base; nucleotides outside the gene matches: 5. In nucleotides, the CDR3 is TGCGCCAGCAGCCTATTGACTAGCGGGGGATCCTACGAGCAGTACTTC. This sequence encodes CASSLLTSGGSYEQYF.

V and J are TRBV19 and TRBJ1-2; D unclear. The germline V and J ends were trimmed by 6 bases and 0 bases, with 14 bases remaining between them. Germline-derived CDR1 and CDR2 are LNHDA and SQIVND (reference sequence). The CDR3 runs to 15 residues. This CDR3 is CASSSSSAANYGYTF. The CDR3 DNA reads TGTGCCAGTAGCTCATCGAGTGCCGCTAACTATGGCTACACCTTC.

This chain links TRBV6-5 with TRBJ2-2, with D tentatively TRBD2 (6 bases). CDR1 is MNHEY and CDR2 is SVGAGI in the germline V gene. The CDR3 sequence is 14 residues long. Trimming took off 6 bases at V and 1 base at J, with 9 bases between the two ends. CDR3 residues: CASRPGLNTGELFF. Here the CDR3 DNA reads TGTGCCAGCAGACCGGGACTGAACACCGGGGAGCTGTTTTTT.

Concerning this clone itself: This sample also contains other DNA sequences that code for the same CDR3. The chain employs TRBV11-2 and TRBJ2-1; D is perhaps TRBD2 (5 bases). V lost 5 bases to trimming and J lost 0 bases, with 11 bases between them. From germline, CDR1 is SGHAT and CDR2 FQNNGV. The CDR3 sequence is 15 residues long. The CDR3 DNA is TGTGCCAGCAGCCGAAGCGGAAGCTCCTACAATGAGCAGTTCTTC. It encodes CASSRSGSSYNEQFF.

Note on this clone: At one end the junction does not follow the germline gene, possibly because of a read error. The rearrangement joins TRBV4-3 to TRBJ2-5; 9 bases are a match to TRBD1. The CDR3 is 18 residues long. The germline V gene has CDR1 LGHNA and CDR2 YSLEER. DNA for the CDR3: TGCGCCGGCAGCCAAGATCTATTTTACCGGGACAGGGCGGAGACCCAGTACTTC. This codes for CAGSQDLFYRDRAETQYF.

The rearrangement links TRBV27 to TRBJ2-1, with D possibly TRBD2 on 6 matching bases. CDR3 length: 21 residues. V was cut by 3 bases and J by 8 bases, with 35 bases left in between. Germline V gene data show CDR1 as MNHEY and CDR2 as SMNVEV (reference sequence). The CDR3 protein is CASSLTALAVLSPRAVDEQFF. The CDR3, as DNA: TGTGCCAGCAGTTTGACCGCACTAGCCGTTCTATCTCCCCGGGCTGTGGATGAGCAGTTCTTC.

This chain joins TRBV18 and TRBJ2-2, with 12 bases matching TRBD2. CDR3 length: 14 amino acids. Germline V lookup: CDR1 KGHSH, CDR2 LQKENI. The J segment lost 6 bases and the V segment lost 4 bases, leaving 0 bases of the junction unmatched. CDR3 region: CASSRLAGAGELFF. The CDR3 DNA is TGTGCCAGCTCACGACTAGCGGGAGCCGGGGAGCTGTTTTTT. Supplemented by reference TRBV18 and TRBJ2-2, the full variable domain reads NAGVMQNPRHLVRRRGQEARLRCSPMKGHSHVYWYRQLPEEGLKFMVYLQKENIIDESGMPKERFSAEFPKEGPSILRIQQVVRGDSAAYFCASSRLAGAGELFFGEGSRLTVL.

The chain couples TRBV11-3 to TRBJ1-1; D perhaps matches TRBD1 (6 bases). Per germline, CDR1 SGHNT and CDR2 YENEEA. The CDR3 has 16 residues. The germline V and J ends were trimmed by 3 bases and 0 bases, with 14 bases remaining between them. CDR3 DNA: TGTGCCAGCAGCTTTAGGGGGGGACCCATGAACACTGAAGCTTTCTTT. Encoded protein: CASSFRGGPMNTEAFF.

This rearrangement joins TRBV5-6 to TRBJ1-1; a possible D gene is TRBD1 (5 bases). This CDR3 has 15 residues. Germline V gene sequence: CDR1 SGHDT, CDR2 YYEEEE. V was pared by 1 base and J by 4 bases, with 14 bases between. CDR3 DNA sequence: TGTGCCAGCAGCTTGAGATCCTCGGGGGGCACTGAAGCTTTCTTT. Translation: CASSLRSSGGTEAFF.

This sequence joins TRBV10-2 and TRBJ2-1; 9 bases line up with TRBD1. V was pared by 4 bases and J by 8 bases, with 9 bases of the junction left unmatched. In germline, CDR1 is WSHSY, CDR2 SAAADI. This CDR3 is 15 amino acids long. The DNA for the CDR3 is TGCGCCAGCAGTGCCTGGACAGGGGAACGAGATGAGCAGTTCTTC. Translating it yields CASSAWTGERDEQFF.

This clone appeared once. This rearrangement joins TRBV9 to TRBJ2-7; maybe TRBD1 (5 bases). CDR1 is SGDLS and CDR2 is YYNGEE in the germline V gene. The CDR3 has 14 amino acids. Trimming removed 0 bases from V and 0 bases from J, with 7 bases in between. Here the CDR3 reads CASSVAGASYEQYF. For the CDR3, the DNA is TGTGCCAGCAGCGTAGCTGGGGCCTCCTACGAGCAGTACTTC.